The 4 T cell receptor beta chains given below trace back to one sample, sequenced in a study of blood T cell repertoires in COVID-19. Using immunoSEQ multiplex PCR, the repertoire was profiled, and TCRdb retains in-frame clones only, with some absent. Of 400,000 to 450,000 clones detected, 86% appear once; the ten largest clones hold roughly 1.4%. The source material was peripheral blood. These receptors originate from a woman aged 25 to 39 with active or convalescent COVID-19.

The chain carries TRBV4-1 and TRBJ1-2, with 7 positions matching TRBD1. This CDR3 region has 16 residues. Germline CDR1 MGHRA, CDR2 YSYEKL. J gave up 0 bases and V 0 bases, and 4 bases lay outside the gene matches. CDR3 protein: CASSQDTTGANYGYTF. CDR3 nucleotides: TGCGCCAGCAGCCAAGATACTACAGGGGCTAACTATGGCTACACCTTC.

The chain couples TRBV27 to TRBJ1-6; D remains unclear. Trimming removed 6 bases at V and 10 bases at J, with 19 bases between. Germline V gene lookup returns CDR1 MNHEY and CDR2 SMNVEV (reference sequence). CDR3 length equals 15 residues. This CDR3 reads CASSPLGSSASPLHF. CDR3 bases: TGTGCCAGCAGCCCCCTAGGAAGCTCGGCGTCACCCCTCCACTTT.

The rearrangement uses TRBV18 and TRBJ2-7; D remains ambiguous. CDR3 length: 14 amino acids. Germline lookup yields CDR1 KGHSH and CDR2 LQKENI. V was shortened by 3 bases and J by 4 bases, with 13 bases between the two germline ends. For the CDR3, the DNA is TGTGCCAGCTCACCGCCGGCGGCTAGATACGAGCAGTACTTC. The encoded protein is CASSPPAARYEQYF. Complete variable domain (other parts from reference TRBV18 and TRBJ2-7): NAGVMQNPRHLVRRRGQEARLRCSPMKGHSHVYWYRQLPEEGLKFMVYLQKENIIDESGMPKERFSAEFPKEGPSILRIQQVVRGDSAAYFCASSPPAARYEQYFGPGTRLTVT.

V is TRBV6-5 and J is TRBJ1-2, with 8 bases identical to TRBD1. The trim removed 0 bases at V and 6 bases at J, leaving 9 bases unmatched. This CDR3 spans 16 amino acids. Germline CDR1 MNHEY, CDR2 SVGAGI. The CDR3 DNA reads as TGTGCCAGCAGTTACTCGAGATTGGGACAGGAGGATGGCTACACCTTC. Encoded protein: CASSYSRLGQEDGYTF.